This T cell receptor beta chain was observed in a study of blood T cells in healthy people across ages. Findings of the study overall: TCR beta diversity was tightly associated with the proportion of naive T cells. Among T cells, TCR beta diversity per million cells dropped roughly linearly as age rose.

Together with a sample-barcoded 5' primer, a J-beta primer mix was included in a second PCR lasting roughly 6 to 12 cycles. The template-switch adaptor, which had 12 random nucleotides, put a tag on each cDNA molecule. Each CDR3 protein gets one entry after TCRdb re-called the 5' RACE reads with MiXCR. This table holds 600,000 to 800,000 distinct CDR3 sequences, more than 45% found once. Each sample yielded at least 6 micrograms of PBMC total RNA. This clonotype occurred once. Its target is not known. The CDR3 runs to 13 residues. From germline, CDR1 is SNHLY and CDR2 FYNNEI. The TCR was taken from an elderly woman in good health. This chain connects TRBV2 to TRBJ1-4; no clear D. Sequences were obtained from blood. CDR3 sequence reads: CATTAERAEKLFF. CDR3 nucleotides: TGTGCAACTACTGCCGAAAGGGCTGAAAAACTGTTTTTT.